The sample holds many counts of the clone carrying this TCR beta chain. This CDR3 has 15 residues. The germline V and J ends were trimmed by 5 bases and 1 base, with 12 bases remaining between them. Germline V gives CDR1 MNHEY, CDR2 SVGEGT. This sample was taken from a study of T-cell reconstitution after alpha-beta-depleted transplantation in children. Unique molecular identifiers tagged the TCRbeta library. TCRdb called the PCR reads again in MiXCR, with one record for every CDR3 protein. This table has about 360,000 distinct CDR3 sequences, 13% appearing once. This clonotype was sampled from a human donor who donated a stem cell graft to a child with Fanconi anemia. This chain connects TRBV6-2 or TRBV6-3 to TRBJ2-1; maybe TRBD1 (7 bases). Sequenced material: PBMCs, taken from the stem cell graft. CDR3 nucleotide sequence: TGTGCCAGCAGTGCGGGACAGCCTTCCTACAATGAGCAGTTCTTC. Translating it yields CASSAGQPSYNEQFF.